Presented here are 20 T cell receptor beta chains from one specimen sequenced in a study of control samples from healthy donors and cancer patients. Using immunoSEQ multiplex PCR, the repertoire was profiled, and TCRdb retains in-frame clones only, with some absent. Of 100,000 to 150,000 clones in the sample, roughly 84% were seen once. The sequenced material came from blood. The source of these receptors is a man aged 45-65 years in good health.

The chain carries TRBV28 and TRBJ1-4, with D possibly being TRBD1 (5 bases). Germline CDR1 MDHEN, CDR2 SYDVKM. Trimming removed 7 bases at V and 7 bases at J, with 19 bases between. CDR3 size: 15 residues. CDR3 nucleotide sequence: TGTGCCAGCACCCGGGGGTCGGCGGGGAGTGAAAAACTGTTTTTT. Encoded protein: CASTRGSAGSEKLFF.

The chain employs TRBV30 and TRBJ1-5; the D gene is possibly TRBD1 (6 bases). This CDR3 contains 13 residues. Germline loops: CDR1 GTSNPN, CDR2 SVGIG (reference sequence). V lost 4 bases and J 7 bases, leaving 14 bases between the germline ends. The CDR3 here is CAWNSRGGQPQHF. CDR3 DNA: TGTGCCTGGAATAGCAGGGGAGGGCAGCCCCAGCATTTT.

The CDR3 bases are TGTGCCAGCAGTTTTAGCGGGGAAGAGACCCAGTACTTC. Residues: CASSFSGEETQYF. The chain is built from TRBV28 and TRBJ2-5; 8 nucleotides align to TRBD2. Trimming cost V 3 bases and J 3 bases; bases outside gene matches: 0. Germline CDR1 reads MDHEN; CDR2 reads SYDVKM. The CDR3 has 13 residues.

The chain combines TRBV7-3 with TRBJ1-2; D gene unclear. The V end was cut by 2 bases, the J end by 4 bases, with 8 bases between. In germline, CDR1 is SGHTA, CDR2 FQGTGA. The CDR3 covers 13 residues. The CDR3 DNA reads as TGTGCCAGCAGCTTATCGGACGGCTATGGCTACACCTTC. Protein sequence: CASSLSDGYGYTF.

The chain joins TRBV6-2 or TRBV6-3 to TRBJ2-2; 7 bases agree with TRBD1. The CDR3 is 18 residues long. Germline CDR1 MNHEY, CDR2 SVGEGT. V dropped 5 bases and J dropped 3; count of bases not matched to a gene: 15. The DNA for the CDR3 is TGTGCCAGCAGTACAATCTCCCGGGACAGAGGTTACACCGGGGAGCTGTTTTTT. This sequence encodes CASSTISRDRGYTGELFF.

The rearrangement links TRBV7-3 to TRBJ2-1, with 9 bases aligning to TRBD1. Losses at the gene ends were 0 bases for V and 9 bases for J; bases not matched to a gene: 12. This CDR3 has 17 amino acids. Per germline, CDR1 SGHTA and CDR2 FQGTGA. CDR3 nucleotides: TGTGCCAGCAGCTTAACGCTTGTACAGGGGGCGGTTAGTGAGCAGTTCTTC. Protein sequence: CASSLTLVQGAVSEQFF.

The rearrangement joins TRBV7-8 to TRBJ1-6; TRBD1 aligns across 9 bases. The V gene end was trimmed by 2 bases and the J gene end by 7 bases; junction bases not matched to a gene: 3. Germline V gene data show CDR1 as SGHVS and CDR2 as FQNEAQ. This CDR3 spans 15 amino acids. CDR3 DNA sequence: TGTGCCAGCAGCTTAATTGGGACAGGGAATTCACCCCTCCACTTT. This codes for CASSLIGTGNSPLHF.

The V call is TRBV2, the J call TRBJ2-3; 7 bases align to TRBD1. With 3 bases clipped from V and 2 bases from J, the junction kept 8 bases outside the gene matches. The CDR3 totals 16 residues. From germline, CDR1 is SNHLY and CDR2 FYNNEI. CDR3 nucleotide sequence: TGTGCCAGCAGTGATGACAGGGAAGTAGACACAGATACGCAGTATTTT. Translating it yields CASSDDREVDTDTQYF.

V and J are TRBV3-1 (or the pseudogene TRBV3-2) and TRBJ1-1; 9 positions match TRBD1. This CDR3 has 12 residues. CDR1 is LGHDT and CDR2 is YNNKEL in the germline V gene (reference sequence). Losses at the gene ends were 4 bases for V and 11 bases for J; bases not matched to a gene: 5. As DNA, the CDR3 is TGTGCCAGCAGCCCACGTGGACAGGGGGCTTTCTTT. Its translation: CASSPRGQGAFF.

V is TRBV11-2 and J is TRBJ2-3, with 7 bases aligning to TRBD1. CDR1 SGHAT and CDR2 FQNNGV come from the germline V gene. J gave up 5 bases and V 3 bases, and 14 bases lay outside the gene matches. The CDR3 is made up of 17 amino acids. As DNA, the CDR3 is TGTGCCAGCAGCTTGCAACCGACAGGGCGTGGTAGAGATACGCAGTATTTT. It is translated as CASSLQPTGRGRDTQYF.

The chain has TRBV6-4 and TRBJ1-1, with D possibly matching TRBD1 (6 bases). The germline CDR1 and CDR2 sequences are MRHNA and SNTAGT. The CDR3 is made up of 13 amino acids. V shed 6 bases and J shed 1 base, with 9 bases lying between them. The CDR3 is CASRQQGNTEAFF. The CDR3 bases are TGTGCCAGCAGACAACAGGGGAACACTGAAGCTTTCTTT.

The chain recombines TRBV20-1 with TRBJ2-5; 13 bases match TRBD2. CDR3 length: 16 residues. Trimming removed 3 bases from V and 5 bases from J; junction bases left unmatched: 9. Germline values: CDR1 DFQATT, CDR2 SNEGSKA (reference sequence). In DNA form, the CDR3 reads TGCAGTGCTAGTTTCCGGACTAGCGGGGGTGGGGAGACCCAGTACTTC. Amino acids: CSASFRTSGGGETQYF.

This rearrangement joins TRBV7-3 to TRBJ2-2; perhaps TRBD1 as D (5 bases). The CDR3 sequence is 15 residues long. V lost 1 base and J lost 1, with 7 bases in between. Germline V gene lookup returns CDR1 SGHTA and CDR2 FQGTGA. The CDR3 DNA sequence: TGTGCCAGCAGCTTAAGCCAGGGGAACACCGGGGAGCTGTTTTTT. Translation gives CASSLSQGNTGELFF.

The chain joins TRBV9 to TRBJ1-3; perhaps TRBD1 as D (5 bases). V lost 2 bases, J lost 1 base, and 13 bases lay in between. From germline, CDR1 is SGDLS and CDR2 YYNGEE. The CDR3 has 16 residues. CDR3 region: CASSVTTGQSGNTIYF. The DNA for the CDR3 is TGTGCCAGCAGCGTCACTACAGGTCAATCTGGAAACACCATATATTTT. Combining the CDR3 with reference TRBV9 and TRBJ1-3 gives the whole variable domain DSGVTQTPKHLITATGQRVTLRCSPRSGDLSVYWYQQSLDQGLQFLIQYYNGEERAKGNILERFSAQQFPDLHSELNLSSLELGDSALYFCASSVTTGQSGNTIYFGEGSWLTVV.

The chain carries TRBV2 and TRBJ2-7; D possibly matches TRBD1 or TRBD2 (5 bases each). Per the germline V gene, CDR1 is SNHLY and CDR2 is FYNNEI. Trimming stripped 1 base from V and 3 bases from J, with 19 bases between. The CDR3 is 17 amino acids. CDR3 amino acids: CASSEVRGAEGNYEQYF. Here the CDR3 DNA reads TGTGCCAGCAGTGAAGTCCGGGGCGCCGAGGGCAACTACGAGCAGTACTTC.

This rearrangement joins TRBV13 to TRBJ2-7; 9 bases map to TRBD1. The CDR3 has 15 residues. V lost 5 bases to trimming and J lost 1 base; unmatched junction nucleotides: 6. Germline lookup yields CDR1 PRHDT and CDR2 FYEKMQ (reference sequence). CDR3 protein: CASSASGQGSYEQYF. CDR3 in DNA: TGTGCCAGCAGCGCCTCGGGACAGGGATCCTACGAGCAGTACTTC.

This chain uses TRBV28 with TRBJ1-1; D uncertain. The V end lost 7 bases, the J end lost 8 bases, and 14 bases lay between the germline ends. Germline V gene data show CDR1 as MDHEN and CDR2 as SYDVKM. The CDR3 contains 12 residues. CDR3 sequence: CASTSVREEAFF. CDR3 in DNA: TGTGCCAGCACCTCCGTTCGGGAAGAAGCTTTCTTT.

The chain joins TRBV6-1 to TRBJ2-7; TRBD1 matches at 8 bases. The CDR3 spans 16 residues. After removal of 3 bases from V and 3 bases from J, the junction contained 10 bases not matched to a gene. The germline gives CDR1 MNHNS, CDR2 SASEGT. This CDR3 is CASSEQSGTGYYEQYF. The DNA for the CDR3 is TGTGCCAGCAGTGAGCAATCCGGGACAGGTTACTACGAGCAGTACTTC.

This chain joins TRBV6-5 and TRBJ1-5; D may be TRBD1 (6 bases). V lost 10 bases to trimming and J lost 6 bases, with 13 bases between them. Germline CDR1 MNHEY, CDR2 SVGAGI. The CDR3 covers 12 residues. The CDR3 is CATGQGPQPQHF. The CDR3 bases are TGTGCCACCGGGCAGGGGCCTCAGCCCCAGCATTTT.

The V gene is TRBV11-3, the J gene TRBJ1-1; 8 bases match TRBD1. This CDR3 spans 16 amino acids. Per the germline V gene, CDR1 is SGHNT and CDR2 is YENEEA. With 5 bases clipped from V and 1 base from J, the junction kept 9 bases outside the gene matches. The CDR3 DNA follows: TGTGCCAGCAGCAAAAGACAGGGGCCAAAGAACACTGAAGCTTTCTTT. Translating it yields CASSKRQGPKNTEAFF.